This T cell receptor (beta chain) was sequenced in a study of immune heterogeneity within non-small cell lung tumors. This clonotype was counted only a few times. A first 10-cycle multiplex round used 32 V-gene and 13 J-gene primers on TCR beta CDR3. TCRdb independently ran MiXCR on the multiplex PCR reads; one entry per CDR3 protein. The sample has thousands of distinct CDR3 sequences, 27% seen once. Per sample, roughly 600 ng of bulk tumor genomic DNA was the template used. Widely spaced biopsies, several per primary tumor, were obtained at surgery. Each patient presented with untreated, newly diagnosed non-small cell lung cancer and received curative surgery. The source is a man aged 60-69 years with non-small cell lung cancer. The sequenced material came from lung tumor tissue.

The CDR3 bases are TGTGCCAGCAGCAGGGGCTATGGCTACACCTTC. Protein product: CASSRGYGYTF. The chain couples TRBV5-6 to TRBJ1-2, with D tentatively TRBD1 (5 bases). The CDR3 has 11 amino acids. The V end was cut by 4 bases, the J end by 4 bases, with 5 bases between. Germline V gene data show CDR1 as SGHDT and CDR2 as YYEEEE.